This T cell receptor (beta chain) was captured by sequencing in a study of T cell responses to AZD1222 COVID-19 vaccine. Germline V CDR1 and CDR2: MDHEN, SYDVKM. Trimming stripped 5 bases from V and 4 bases from J, with 11 bases between. This CDR3 is 13 amino acids long. Study-wide results and limits: Nearly half of the spike-specific TCRs reportedly recognize variant regions that carry no mutations.

Sequenced by immunoSEQ multiplex PCR; TCRdb stores in-frame clones only, minus some. Here the sample spans roughly 70,000 clones, 85% being singletons. Comment on this clone: What it binds is unknown.

This material consisted of peripheral blood, taken on day 0 of AZD1222 vaccination. The TCR was taken from an adult in good health. The rearrangement links TRBV28 to TRBJ1-2; a weak D match, TRBD1 (6 bases). The chain's CDR3 is CASSGGLPYGYTF. The CDR3 DNA reads as TGTGCCAGCAGTGGGGGGCTGCCCTATGGCTACACCTTC.